These 14 T cell receptor beta chains share one sample of origin, sequenced in a study of Graves' ophthalmopathy and Graves' hyperthyroidism. RNA served as the template for amplifying TCR beta CDR3 regions. RT-PCR was first run with HTBI primers, then multiplex PCR in a second round. TCRdb re-derived calls from the multiplex PCR reads in MiXCR, one entry per CDR3 protein. The sample has hundreds of thousands of distinct CDR3 sequences, 20% to 25% seen once. The source material was peripheral blood. These receptor sequences come from a woman aged 18-35 years with stable Graves' hyperthyroidism. Some clones in this sample may be carry-over from other donors' samples.

The table lists this clonotype with many counts. V usage is TRBV6-5 and J usage is TRBJ2-5, with 7 bases matching TRBD1. This CDR3 is built from 16 residues. In germline, CDR1 is MNHEY, CDR2 SVGAGI. The V segment lost 2 bases and the J segment 2 bases; nucleotides outside the gene matches: 8. In DNA, the CDR3 is TGTGCCAGCAGTTACAGTCAGGGGGTCCGACAAGAGACCCAGTACTTC. Translation gives CASSYSQGVRQETQYF.

The rearrangement uses TRBV20-1 and TRBJ1-6; D gene ambiguous. From germline, CDR1 is DFQATT and CDR2 SNEGSKA (reference sequence). Between the trimmed V and J ends, which lost 5 bases and 7 bases, there was a span of 18 bases. The CDR3 is 15 residues long. CDR3 residues: CSALYPYLANSPLHF. CDR3 bases: TGCAGTGCTTTGTACCCTTATTTAGCGAATTCACCCCTCCACTTT.

The table lists this clonotype with many counts. The chain couples TRBV12-3 or TRBV12-4 to TRBJ1-1; possibly TRBD1 for D (6 bases). Trimming removed 6 bases from V and 1 base from J, with 12 bases in between. This CDR3 has 14 amino acids. For the CDR3, the DNA is TGTGCCAGCAGACAGACAGGAGAGAACACTGAAGCTTTCTTT. It specifies CASRQTGENTEAFF.

This clonotype was recorded once. The chain links TRBV11-3 to TRBJ2-7, with TRBD1 as a possible D gene (5 bases). Germline CDR1 SGHNT, CDR2 YENEEA. This CDR3 comprises 15 residues. The V end lost 0 bases, the J end lost 2 bases, and 11 bases lay between the germline ends. CDR3 residues: CASSLDPVGAYEQYF. The CDR3 DNA sequence: TGTGCCAGCAGCTTAGACCCGGTAGGGGCCTACGAGCAGTACTTC.

This clonotype was picked up many times. The chain links TRBV7-3 to TRBJ2-2, with D uncertain. The V end was cut by 5 bases, the J end by 2 bases, with 9 bases between. The V gene's germline CDR1 is SGHTA and CDR2 FQGTGA. The CDR3 runs to 14 residues. CDR3 nucleotides: TGTGCCAGCAGCCTCCATGTCAACACCGGGGAGCTGTTTTTT. It translates to CASSLHVNTGELFF. Supplemented by reference TRBV7-3 and TRBJ2-2, the full variable domain reads GAGVSQTPSNKVTEKGKYVELRCDPISGHTALYWYRQSLGQGPEFLIYFQGTGAADDSGLPNDRFFAVRPEGSVSTLKIQRTERGDSAVYLCASSLHVNTGELFFGEGSRLTVL.

This clonotype occurred a few times. V gene TRBV9 combines with J gene TRBJ1-1; D is perhaps TRBD1 (5 bases). Germline V CDR1 and CDR2: SGDLS, YYNGEE. The CDR3 is made up of 13 amino acids. Trimming shortened V by 7 bases and J by 5 bases, and 15 bases separated the two germline ends. The CDR3 DNA is TGTGCCAGCGCGACCGGGGGGGGGACTGAAGCTTTCTTT. Encoded protein: CASATGGGTEAFF.

Comment on this clonotype: With a much larger clone just one base away, this may be a read error. The chain combines TRBV7-9 with TRBJ1-2, with 10 positions matching TRBD1. V lost 4 bases, J lost 4 bases, and 3 bases stayed unmatched. The CDR3 totals 14 residues. The germline V gene has CDR1 SEHNR and CDR2 FQNEAQ (reference sequence). The DNA for the CDR3 is TGTGCCAGCAGCTCCGGGACAGGGGCCTATGGCTACACCTTC. It is translated as CASSSGTGAYGYTF.

At least ten counts were recorded for this clonotype. The rearrangement links TRBV28 to TRBJ2-7; D gene uncertain. Germline CDR1 and CDR2: MDHEN and SYDVKM. V lost 8 bases to trimming and J lost 0 bases, with 14 bases between them. The CDR3 spans 14 residues. CDR3 nucleotides: TGTGCCAGCTTCGGGCGAGCGAACTCCTACGAGCAGTACTTC. Amino acid sequence: CASFGRANSYEQYF.

This clonotype was counted at least ten times. The chain links TRBV14 to TRBJ1-4; D remains unclear. The CDR3 has 15 amino acids. Trimming took off 1 base at V and 1 base at J, with 7 bases between the two ends. Germline CDR1 is SGHDN and CDR2 is FVKESK. CDR3 nucleotides: TGTGCCAGCAGCCAAGGTTGGAGAACTAATGAAAAACTGTTTTTT. It encodes CASSQGWRTNEKLFF.

This clonotype was recorded many times. V and J are TRBV12-3 or TRBV12-4 and TRBJ1-5; the match to TRBD1 covers 7 bases. The CDR3 has 16 residues. V lost 5 bases, J lost 1 base, and 8 bases stayed unmatched. The CDR3 loop reads CASSTTGTVSNQPQHF. The DNA of the CDR3 is TGTGCCAGCAGTACAACCGGGACAGTAAGCAATCAGCCCCAGCATTTT.

The sample holds many counts of this clonotype. The rearrangement uses TRBV4-1 and TRBJ2-2; D is unresolved. The length of the CDR3 is 13 residues. The germline gives CDR1 MGHRA, CDR2 YSYEKL. With 0 bases removed from V and 8 bases from J, the gap between germline ends came to 7 bases. Written as DNA, the CDR3 is TGCGCCAGCAGCCAAGAAGGTGGTGGGGAGCTGTTTTTT. Translation: CASSQEGGGELFF.

Many counts were recorded for this clonotype. The rearrangement links TRBV6-1 to TRBJ2-7, with TRBD2 identical over 11 bases. The CDR3 covers 15 residues. V lost 5 bases to trimming and J lost 9 bases; unmatched junction nucleotides: 12. CDR1 MNHNS and CDR2 SASEGT come from the germline V gene. In nucleotides, the CDR3 is TGTGCCAGCAGTACAACTAGCGGGAGTGCGACTGGGCAGTACTTC. This gives the protein CASSTTSGSATGQYF.

This clonotype was seen a handful of times. The V and J genes are TRBV30 and TRBJ2-7; 8 bases line up with TRBD1. CDR3 length equals 12 residues. The V and J ends lost 5 bases and 5 bases, in that order; junction bases with no gene match: 5. Germline CDR1 and CDR2: GTSNPN and SVGIG (reference sequence). CDR3 in amino acids: CAWDRGGDEQYF. The CDR3 bases are TGTGCCTGGGACAGGGGAGGTGACGAGCAGTACTTC.

This clonotype was seen at least ten times. The gene calls are TRBV6-5 and TRBJ1-2; D possibly corresponds to TRBD1 (5 bases). This CDR3 region has 13 residues. Germline CDR1 is MNHEY and CDR2 is SVGAGI. The V end lost 2 bases, the J end lost 7 bases, and 11 bases lay between the germline ends. The CDR3 coding sequence is TGTGCCAGCAGTTACATACAGGCAAGTGGCTACACCTTC. Translated: CASSYIQASGYTF.